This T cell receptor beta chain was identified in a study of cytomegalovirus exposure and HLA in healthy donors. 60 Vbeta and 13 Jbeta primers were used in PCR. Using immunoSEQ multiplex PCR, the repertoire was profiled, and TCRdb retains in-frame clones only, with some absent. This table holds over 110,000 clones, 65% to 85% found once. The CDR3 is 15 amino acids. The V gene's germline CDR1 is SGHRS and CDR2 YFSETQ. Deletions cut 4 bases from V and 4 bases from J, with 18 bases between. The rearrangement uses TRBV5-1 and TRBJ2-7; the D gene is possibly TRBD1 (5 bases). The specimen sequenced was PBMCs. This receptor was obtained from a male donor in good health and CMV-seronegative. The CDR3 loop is CASSQGGAVDYEQYF. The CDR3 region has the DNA TGCGCCAGCAGCCAGGGTGGTGCGGTTGATTACGAGCAGTACTTC. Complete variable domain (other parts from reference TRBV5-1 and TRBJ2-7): KAGVTQTPRYLIKTRGQQVTLSCSPISGHRSVSWYQQTPGQGLQFLFEYFSETQRNKGNFPGRFSGRQFSNSRSEMNVSTLELGDSALYLCASSQGGAVDYEQYFGPGTRLTVT.